This T cell receptor (beta chain) was identified in a study of T cell responses to AZD1222 COVID-19 vaccine. Study results and limitations: Donors in the cohort were predominantly white British and more often female, and clonal diversity was possibly underestimated.

The data were produced by immunoSEQ multiplex PCR, yet TCRdb's version contains in-frame clones alone and is incomplete. The table shows under 150,000 clones, with under 95% occurring only once. Germline loops: CDR1 KGHDR, CDR2 SFDVKD. The CDR3 extends over 17 amino acids. Trimming left V 4 bases short and J 9 bases short, with 23 bases between. To note about this clone: Antigen: not known.

Source: peripheral blood, taken on day 0 of AZD1222 vaccination. V usage is TRBV24-1 and J usage is TRBJ2-2; TRBD2 might be the D (7 bases). The sequence was collected from an adult in good health. The CDR3 loop is CATSETAGAGEFWELFF. The CDR3 nucleotides are TGTGCCACCAGTGAAACCGCGGGGGCGGGAGAGTTTTGGGAGCTGTTTTTT.